This is a list of T cell receptor beta chains from one sample in a study of blood T cells in healthy people across ages. MiXCR was run by TCRdb on the 5' RACE reads, yielding one entry per CDR3 protein. The table has about a million distinct CDR3 sequences, 45% to 60% seen once; the top ten hold roughly 23%. The sequencing sample was made of blood. The receptors stem from a woman aged 55-75 years in good health. CDR3s include the opening cysteine and the closing phenylalanine or tryptophan. D genes are given only for firm matches. The size entry is marked missing in some rows and otherwise reads once, few, many or a size class.

CASSMTSPPRRWYF TGTGCCAGTAGTATGACTAGCCCCCCACGAAGGTGGTACTTC - TRBV27 TRBD2 TRBJ2-5
CSVDPTRGETQYF TGCAGCGTTGACCCCACTAGGGGGGAGACCCAGTACTTC - TRBV29-1 - TRBJ2-5
CSARDRTRGSYEQYF TGCAGTGCTAGAGACCGTACTAGAGGGAGCTACGAGCAGTACTTC - TRBV20-1 - TRBJ2-7
CASRKREQVTDTQYF TGTGCCAGCAGAAAGCGGGAACAGGTCACAGATACGCAGTATTTT - TRBV6-6 TRBD2 TRBJ2-3
CASSPEHGQGPPATNEKLFF TGTGCCAGCAGTCCCGAGCACGGACAGGGGCCCCCTGCAACTAATGAAAAACTGTTTTTT few TRBV12-3/TRBV12-4 TRBD1 TRBJ1-4
CASSLSGSGEQFF TGTGCCAGCAGCTTATCGGGATCTGGTGAGCAGTTCTTC - TRBV7-9 - TRBJ2-1
CASSQRRGETGGDTQYF TGTGCCAGCAGCCAACGCCGGGGCGAGACGGGTGGAGATACGCAGTATTTT once TRBV4-2 - TRBJ2-3
CASSTGLAGPRYNEQFF TGTGCCAGCAGCACGGGACTAGCGGGACCTCGGTACAATGAGCAGTTCTTC - TRBV12-3/TRBV12-4 TRBD2 TRBJ2-1
CASNRDFKSTDTQYF TGCGCCAGCAACCGGGACTTTAAAAGCACAGATACGCAGTATTTT - TRBV5-1 - TRBJ2-3
CASSTGGGRASNEQYF TGTGCCAGCAGCACAGGTGGCGGGAGGGCCTCCAACGAGCAGTACTTC - TRBV7-2 TRBD2 TRBJ2-7
CSAPPWGQTSTDTQYF TGCAGTGCCCCCCCTTGGGGCCAAACTAGCACAGATACGCAGTATTTT - TRBV20-1 - TRBJ2-3
CASSLLSQGAKNIQYF TGTGCCAGCAGCTTACTATCACAGGGGGCCAAAAACATTCAGTACTTC few TRBV11-2 TRBD1 TRBJ2-4
CASSKAYRRLPFSYEQYF TGTGCCAGCAGCAAAGCATACAGGCGCCTACCCTTTTCCTACGAGCAGTACTTC - TRBV21-1 - TRBJ2-7
CSALPGTSGYEQYF TGCAGTGCCCTCCCCGGGACTAGCGGCTACGAGCAGTACTTC few TRBV20-1 TRBD2 TRBJ2-7
CASSLDRGSPLHF TGTGCCAGCAGCTTAGATCGTGGTTCACCCCTCCACTTT - TRBV7-9 - TRBJ1-6
CASCRDPYNEQFF TGTGCCAGCTGCCGGGACCCTTACAATGAGCAGTTCTTC - TRBV28 - TRBJ2-1
CASSPPLAGPTEETQYF TGTGCCAGCTCACCACCGTTAGCGGGGCCCACTGAAGAGACCCAGTACTTC few TRBV18 TRBD2 TRBJ2-5
CASSKGLNTGELFF TGTGCCAGCAGTAAGGGACTGAACACCGGGGAGCTGTTTTTT - TRBV27 - TRBJ2-2
CSAREAGTSALNEQFF TGCAGTGCTAGAGAGGCCGGGACTAGCGCCCTCAATGAGCAGTTCTTC many TRBV20-1 TRBD2 TRBJ2-1
CASSIRTSAFTDTQYF TGTGCCAGCAGCATTCGGACTAGCGCATTCACAGATACGCAGTATTTT few TRBV11-2 TRBD2 TRBJ2-3
CATSDLQGLGGYTF TGTGCCACCAGTGATTTGCAGGGGTTGGGTGGCTACACCTTC - TRBV24-1 - TRBJ1-2
CASRSAGFPQETQYF TGTGCCAGCAGATCCGCGGGTTTCCCCCAAGAGACCCAGTACTTC - TRBV28 - TRBJ2-5
CSVEETFSGTGYTF TGCAGCGTTGAGGAAACTTTTTCCGGGACTGGCTACACCTTC - TRBV29-1 - TRBJ1-2
CASSFGTGYNEQYF TGTGCCAGCAGTTTCGGGACAGGGTACAATGAGCAGTACTTC - TRBV27 TRBD1 TRBJ2-4
CASSFGPPGQTYEQYF TGTGCCAGCAGTTTCGGGCCGCCCGGACAGACCTACGAGCAGTACTTC - TRBV27 - TRBJ2-7
CASSGPGDGYTF TGTGCCAGCAGTGGACCTGGCGATGGCTACACCTTC - TRBV7-8 - TRBJ1-2
CSVGETGGSYEQYF TGCAGCGTTGGAGAGACAGGGGGTTCCTACGAGCAGTACTTC - TRBV29-1 TRBD1 TRBJ2-7
CASSRTPRVNEQYF TGTGCCAGCAGTCGGACTCCGCGGGTCAACGAGCAGTACTTC few TRBV12-3/TRBV12-4 - TRBJ2-7
CASSLYSLADPTDTQYF TGTGCCAGCAGTCTCTATTCACTAGCGGATCCCACAGATACGCAGTATTTT few TRBV27 TRBD2 TRBJ2-3
CASTLVGQFINEQFF TGTGCCAGCACCTTGGTAGGACAGTTTATCAATGAGCAGTTCTTC - TRBV2 - TRBJ2-1
CASSGGEAGTEAFF TGCGCCAGCAGCGGGGGTGAGGCGGGCACTGAAGCTTTCTTT - TRBV5-1 - TRBJ1-1
CASSQLRDTQYF TGTGCCAGCTCCCAATTACGAGATACGCAGTATTTT few TRBV27 - TRBJ2-3
CASSQPGQGVLREQFF TGTGCCAGCAGCCAGCCCGGACAGGGAGTTTTACGCGAGCAGTTCTTC few TRBV3-1 TRBD1 TRBJ2-1
CATRPKAGIAYEQYF TGTGCCACCAGACCCAAAGCAGGGATTGCCTACGAGCAGTACTTC - TRBV24-1 - TRBJ2-7
CASSLERGENYNEQFF TGTGCCAGCAGCTTAGAGCGGGGGGAAAACTACAATGAGCAGTTCTTC - TRBV7-9 TRBD2 TRBJ2-1
CASSLVTGTGVEQYF TGTGCCAGCAGTTTAGTTACAGGGACTGGCGTCGAGCAGTACTTC - TRBV12-3/TRBV12-4 - TRBJ2-7
CASSSRQSSSTDTQYF TGCGCCAGCAGCTCACGGCAGAGCTCTAGCACAGATACGCAGTATTTT - TRBV5-1 - TRBJ2-3
CASSPKSGYKQFF TGTGCCAGCAGCCCGAAGTCTGGCTACAAGCAGTTCTTC - TRBV7-9 - TRBJ2-1
CASSEGTAAGELFF TGCGCCAGCAGCGAGGGGACCGCCGCCGGGGAGCTGTTTTTT - TRBV5-1 - TRBJ2-2
CASTEGRWGLAKNIQYF TGTGCCAGCACTGAAGGGCGGTGGGGACTAGCCAAAAACATTCAGTACTTC - TRBV6-1 - TRBJ2-4
CASSYDREGGYTF TGTGCCAGCAGCTATGACAGGGAGGGAGGCTACACCTTC few TRBV7-2 TRBD1 TRBJ1-2
CASSPPDRVYEQYF TGTGCCAGCAGCCCTCCCGACAGGGTCTACGAGCAGTACTTC once TRBV7-8 TRBD1 TRBJ2-7
CSVATGGTDAQYF TGCAGCGTAGCTACAGGGGGCACAGATGCACAGTATTTT - TRBV29-1 TRBD1 TRBJ2-3
CASGRGQGLTDTQYF TGTGCCAGCGGAAGGGGGCAGGGGTTGACAGATACGCAGTATTTT - TRBV2 TRBD1 TRBJ2-3
CASSLSPESSYNEQFF TGTGCCAGCAGTTTATCCCCCGAGAGCTCCTACAATGAGCAGTTCTTC - TRBV27 - TRBJ2-1
CSVREREYYEQYF TGCAGCGTAAGAGAGCGGGAGTATTACGAGCAGTACTTC - TRBV29-1 TRBD2 TRBJ2-7
CSARGIGGRAWNEQFF TGCAGTGCTAGGGGGATCGGGGGGAGGGCCTGGAATGAGCAGTTCTTC few TRBV20-1 TRBD2 TRBJ2-1
CASSNAGLAETYEQYF TGTGCCAGCAGTAATGCGGGACTAGCGGAAACCTACGAGCAGTACTTC - TRBV27 TRBD2 TRBJ2-7
CASSYHLRLADTDTQYF TGTGCCAGCAGTTACCACTTGAGACTAGCGGACACAGATACGCAGTATTTT - TRBV6-2/TRBV6-3 TRBD2 TRBJ2-3
CASSPGKGGPPGDTQYF TGTGCCAGCAGCCCGGGGAAGGGGGGGCCGCCAGGGGATACGCAGTATTTT - TRBV4-2 - TRBJ2-3
CASSFARLQRKHSYNEQFF TGTGCCAGCTCCTTTGCGAGGTTACAGAGAAAGCACTCCTACAATGAGCAGTTCTTC - TRBV18 - TRBJ2-1
CSVEMNYGYTF TGCAGCGTTGAGATGAACTATGGCTACACCTTC - TRBV29-1 - TRBJ1-2
CASSSTGDTEAFF TGTGCCAGCAGTTCAACAGGGGACACTGAAGCTTTCTTT few TRBV12-3/TRBV12-4 TRBD1 TRBJ1-1
CASSQFLVGDGANVLTF TGCGCCAGCAGCCAGTTCCTAGTGGGAGATGGGGCCAACGTCCTGACTTTC - TRBV4-3 - TRBJ2-6
CASSQDPRVYGYTF TGCGCCAGCAGCCAAGACCCCAGGGTCTATGGCTACACCTTC few TRBV4-1 - TRBJ1-2
CASSYSHGQGETQYF TGTGCCAGCAGTTACTCCCACGGACAGGGGGAGACCCAGTACTTC - TRBV6-5 TRBD1 TRBJ2-5
CSAQGFNEKLFF TGCAGTGCGCAGGGCTTTAATGAAAAACTGTTTTTT - TRBV20-1 - TRBJ1-4
CARIPLGQGEETQYF TGTGCCAGAATCCCCCTCGGACAGGGGGAAGAGACCCAGTACTTC once TRBV28 TRBD1 TRBJ2-5
CSKMGSSGYTDTQYF TGCAGTAAGATGGGGTCTAGCGGTTACACAGATACGCAGTATTTT - TRBV29-1 TRBD2 TRBJ2-3